The clone carrying this TCR beta chain was counted at least ten times. Trimming cost V 5 bases and J 7 bases; bases outside gene matches: 8. This CDR3 is built from 15 residues. Germline CDR1 and CDR2: KGHDR and SFDVKD. In TCRdb, the PCR reads were re-called with MiXCR into one record per CDR3 protein. The sample has over 100,000 distinct CDR3 sequences, roughly 51% seen once. These data originate in a study of CDR3 diversity in severe acne. This chain links TRBV24-1 with TRBJ2-1, with TRBD2 identical over 9 bases. Specimen: blood. The TCR originated in a male donor with acne. For the CDR3, the DNA is TGTGCCACCAGTGCCGTAGCGGGGGCAATTAATGAGCAGTTCTTC. This sequence encodes CATSAVAGAINEQFF.